Each of the 12 T cell receptor beta chains below was sequenced from the same sample in a study of blood T cell repertoires in COVID-19. TCRdb keeps only in-frame clones here, not all; method: immunoSEQ multiplex PCR. The data contain around 42,000 clones, approximately 80% of them singletons. The sequenced material came from peripheral blood. Receptors were obtained from a woman aged 60 to 75 with acute or convalescent COVID-19.

The chain employs TRBV6-5 and TRBJ1-2, with D possibly being TRBD1 (6 bases). The CDR3 covers 14 residues. V was pared by 6 bases and J by 2 bases, with 13 bases between. CDR1 and CDR2 (germline): MNHEY, SVGAGI. The CDR3 DNA is TGTGCCAGCAGAAGGGACACTGGGAACTATGGCTACACCTTC. Amino acids: CASRRDTGNYGYTF.

V and J are TRBV7-2 and TRBJ2-1; TRBD2 matches 9 bases. This CDR3 is 15 amino acids long. Germline CDR1 SGHTA, CDR2 FQGNSA. V lost 4 bases and J lost 6; bases outside the gene matches: 7. This CDR3 is CASSSLGLALNEQFF. In DNA form, the CDR3 reads TGTGCCAGCAGCTCCCTGGGACTAGCTCTCAATGAGCAGTTCTTC.

The V call is TRBV6-5, the J call TRBJ1-2, with 7 bases aligning to TRBD1. This CDR3 spans 13 amino acids. Germline V gene sequence: CDR1 MNHEY, CDR2 SVGAGI. V shed 6 bases, J shed 5 bases, and the junction held 6 bases outside the gene matches. The CDR3 sequence: CASRQGTGYGYTF. The CDR3 coding sequence is TGTGCCAGCAGACAGGGGACCGGGTATGGCTACACCTTC.

This clone was seen a handful of times. The chain combines TRBV30 with TRBJ1-6, with 10 bases matching TRBD1. CDR1 and CDR2 (germline): GTSNPN, SVGIG (reference sequence). The CDR3 spans 15 residues. J lost 11 bases, V lost 4 bases, and 11 bases had no gene match. The CDR3 region is CAWNRDRGRGPPLHF. Written as DNA, the CDR3 is TGTGCCTGGAATAGAGACAGGGGGCGTGGGCCACCCCTCCACTTT.

The chain is built from TRBV29-1 and TRBJ2-1; 7 positions agree with TRBD1. V lost 4 bases, J lost 5 bases, and 8 bases stayed unmatched. Germline values: CDR1 SQVTM, CDR2 ANQGSEA. The length of the CDR3 is 14 residues. The CDR3 region is CSVVLTGRNNEQFF. The DNA for the CDR3 is TGCAGCGTTGTATTGACAGGGAGAAACAATGAGCAGTTCTTC.

In its sample, this clone was seen once. CDR3 coding DNA: TGCGCCAGCAGCCAGGAGGGGGCGTCGGGCTACACCTTC. The encoded protein is CASSQEGASGYTF. This sequence joins TRBV4-1 and TRBJ1-2; 7 nucleotides agree with TRBD1. CDR1 and CDR2 from the germline V gene are MGHRA and YSYEKL. This CDR3 comprises 13 residues. V lost 3 bases to trimming and J lost 8 bases; unmatched junction nucleotides: 6.

This sequence joins TRBV7-9 and TRBJ2-4; maybe TRBD2 (6 bases). Germline V gene data show CDR1 as SEHNR and CDR2 as FQNEAQ (reference sequence). V lost 2 bases and J lost 4, with 18 bases in between. The CDR3 is made up of 17 amino acids. The CDR3 coding sequence is TGTGCCAGCAGCTTATTGGGGGGAGACAGACGAAAAAACATTCAGTACTTC. The encoded protein is CASSLLGGDRRKNIQYF.

This sequence joins TRBV5-1 and TRBJ2-7; TRBD1 is a possible D gene (5 bases). Germline CDR1 and CDR2: SGHRS and YFSETQ. Trimming took 3 bases from V and 4 from J, leaving 14 bases between them. This CDR3 region has 14 residues. Here the CDR3 DNA reads TGCGCCAGCAGCTCCACCTCGACAGATTACGAGCAGTACTTC. Translating gives CASSSTSTDYEQYF.

The table lists this clone with a few counts. V and J are TRBV7-9 and TRBJ1-1; D possibly corresponds to TRBD1 (6 bases). CDR3 length: 16 amino acids. V dropped 5 bases and J dropped 1 base, with 17 bases sitting between them. Germline values: CDR1 SEHNR, CDR2 FQNEAQ (reference sequence). CDR3 sequence reads: CASSTTGLGWNTEAFF. The CDR3 DNA reads TGTGCCAGCAGCACAACAGGGTTAGGGTGGAACACTGAAGCTTTCTTT.

The chain employs TRBV29-1 and TRBJ2-5; weak D call: TRBD2 (6 bases). This CDR3 contains 15 residues. Trimming shortened V by 3 bases and J by 1 base, and 15 bases separated the two germline ends. Germline CDR1 SQVTM, CDR2 ANQGSEA. This CDR3 is CSVESAGSPQETQYF. Here the CDR3 DNA reads TGCAGCGTTGAGTCAGCCGGGAGCCCCCAAGAGACCCAGTACTTC.

The rearrangement uses TRBV15 and TRBJ1-4; D might be TRBD1 (6 bases). The CDR3 sequence is 13 residues long. Trimming pared 5 bases from V and 7 bases from J, leaving 11 bases between. CDR1 and CDR2 (germline): LNHNV, YYDKDF (reference sequence). DNA of the CDR3: TGTGCCACCAGCCAAAGCAGGGGTGAAAAACTGTTTTTT. Translation: CATSQSRGEKLFF.

J is TRBJ2-1 and V is TRBV29-1; D perhaps matches TRBD1 (5 bases). The CDR3 length is 13 residues. CDR1 is SQVTM and CDR2 is ANQGSEA in the germline V gene. Trimming removed 6 bases from V and 4 bases from J, with 13 bases in between. CDR3 bases: TGCAGCGTCTCCTGGGGCCAATACAATGAGCAGTTCTTC. It encodes CSVSWGQYNEQFF.